This record concerns one TCR beta chain sequence. Its specific antigen is unknown. Base-call qualities are not available, and no considerably larger clone is one nucleotide away. The trim is 4 bases for V and 2 bases for J, with a gap of 12 bases between the germline ends. The germline V gene encodes CDR1 SGHRS and CDR2 YFSETQ. The CDR3, from cysteine to phenylalanine, totals 14 residues. Only CDR3 DNA remains: 42 bases, in frame from the first base. What this sample's time point label stands for: week 35, safety follow-up. A 20-mer mutant IDH1 peptide at 300 micrograms in Montanide made up each vaccine dose, which was injected subcutaneously together with topical imiquimod. Patients received eight vaccinations in weeks 1, 3, 5, 7, 11, 15, 19 and 23, corresponding to visits V03 through V10. Newly diagnosed WHO grade 3 or 4 IDH1-mutant astrocytomas showing loss of nuclear ATRX were present in the donors. The samples were drawn from NOA16, a multicentre, single-arm, open-label phase I trial in Germany that tested a mutant IDH1 peptide vaccine in humans for the first time. Genomic DNA for TCRB sequencing was extracted from EDTA blood using the DNeasy Blood and Tissue Kit.

This record comes from a study of a mutant IDH1 vaccine in newly diagnosed glioma (dated by TCRdb to the early 2020s). With regard to the full study: Vaccination was initiated 4-6 weeks after radiotherapy alone, or concurrently with temozolomide cycles in the chemotherapy-containing groups. Of the roughly 32 patients who were treated, around 62% were male and about 40% were female, and the mean age was around 40 years. Before enrollment, patients had received standard therapy of radiotherapy alone, temozolomide alone, or radiochemotherapy with temozolomide; most received the combination. The week-35 safety follow-up took place at visit V12, and the week-47 end of study took place at visit V13. Peripheral blood samples were drawn at six visits, namely V03 (baseline), V05, V07, V10, V12 and V13. Longitudinal TCRB deep sequencing was done for 25 to 30 treated patients, wherever samples were available for exploratory analyses. The paper as a whole reports these results and caveats: Across multiple MHC alleles, vaccine-induced immune responses were seen in 90% to 95% of patients. Availability determined which PBMC samples were chosen for TCRB deep sequencing. Pseudoprogression appeared unrelated to alterations in the top peripheral T cell clonotypes detected by TCRB sequencing. The authors noted that analyses of patient blood samples could not be reproduced because of sample limitations.

Libraries were constructed by the immunoSEQ multiplex PCR assay. Rearranged TCR beta chain sequences were amplified with the hsTCRB Kit following the manufacturer's protocol. TCRB libraries were sequenced on an Illumina MiSeq. The authors' pipeline ran thus. The kit vendor's proprietary platform handled demultiplexing, trimming and gene mapping. TCRdb stores this immuneACCESS table with in-frame sequences only. Part of the clones is absent; in the studies checked, under half of the shortfall reflects unresolved V genes, and no reason is known for the rest. The V and J calls and clone size come from that table; D and trimming were worked out from the DNA. The sample records 60,000 or so clones, 80% to 85% of which are singletons. 3.5% to 4.5% of the sample is held by the ten biggest clonotypes.

The TCR comes from a man aged 30 to 39 with glioma. The chain is made from TRBV5-1 and TRBJ1-1, with no reliable assignment of the D segment. Material: PBMCs, obtained from a glioma patient whose treatment included an IDH1 peptide vaccine. The CDR3: CASSHDRVNTEAFF. The nucleotides read TGCGCCAGCAGCCACGACCGGGTAAACACTGAAGCTTTCTTT.